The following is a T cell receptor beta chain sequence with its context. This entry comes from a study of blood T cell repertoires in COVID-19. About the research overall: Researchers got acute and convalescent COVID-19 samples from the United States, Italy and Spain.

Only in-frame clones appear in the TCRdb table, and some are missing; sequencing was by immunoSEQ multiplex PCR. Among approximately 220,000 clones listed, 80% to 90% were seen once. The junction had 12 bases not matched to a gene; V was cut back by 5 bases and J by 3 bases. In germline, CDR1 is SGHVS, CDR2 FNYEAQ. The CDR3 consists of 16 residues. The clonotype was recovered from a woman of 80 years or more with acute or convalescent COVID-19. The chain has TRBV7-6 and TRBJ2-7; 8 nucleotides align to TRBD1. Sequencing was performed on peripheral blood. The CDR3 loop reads CASSPTGRTGGYEQYF. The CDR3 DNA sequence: TGTGCCAGCAGCCCTACGGGTCGTACAGGGGGCTACGAGCAGTACTTC.